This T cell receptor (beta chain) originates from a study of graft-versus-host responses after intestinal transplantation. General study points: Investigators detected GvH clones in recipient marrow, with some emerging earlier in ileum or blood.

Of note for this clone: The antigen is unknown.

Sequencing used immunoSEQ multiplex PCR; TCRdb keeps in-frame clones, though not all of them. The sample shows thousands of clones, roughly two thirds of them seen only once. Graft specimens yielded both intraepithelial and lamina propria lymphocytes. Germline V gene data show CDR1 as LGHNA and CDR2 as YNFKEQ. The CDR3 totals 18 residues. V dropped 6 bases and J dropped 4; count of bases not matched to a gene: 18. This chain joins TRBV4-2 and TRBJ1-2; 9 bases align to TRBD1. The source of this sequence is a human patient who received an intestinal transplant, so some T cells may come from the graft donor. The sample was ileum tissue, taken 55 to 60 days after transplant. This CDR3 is CASSPVEGQGITSYGYTF. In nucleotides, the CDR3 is TGTGCCAGCAGTCCGGTAGAGGGACAGGGTATCACTAGCTATGGCTACACCTTC.